This note documents a single T cell receptor beta chain sequence. As yet, its antigen is unknown. This CDR3 is 16 amino acids long. From germline, CDR1 is MNHEY and CDR2 SVGEGT. Deletions cut 4 bases from V and 1 base from J, with 14 bases between. These data belong to a study of T cells in Graves' hyperthyroidism and ophthalmopathy. Notes on the study in general: Ophthalmopathy, as predicted by the model, came a median roughly 6.5 months after the prediction.

Using RNA transcripts as the source, TCR beta CDR3 regions were amplified. The study used the HTBI primer set for a first-round RT-PCR of the TCR CDR3. TCRdb ran MiXCR on the multiplex PCR reads and lists one entry per CDR3 protein. Here the sample spans about 380,000 distinct CDR3 sequences, approximately 12% being singletons. Diagnosis rested on symptoms, serum thyroxine and TRAb, thyroid ultrasound, and orbital computed tomography. The source of the PBMCs was about 10 ml of fresh peripheral blood. The clonotype was recovered from a man aged 25-45 years with Graves' hyperthyroidism that later progressed to Graves' ophthalmopathy. The rearrangement joins TRBV6-2 or TRBV6-3 to TRBJ2-4, with a weak D call TRBD2 (5 bases). The specimen sequenced was blood. The CDR3 bases are TGTGCCAGCAGTTCTGGGGAGTTCTTCGCCAAAAACATTCAGTACTTC. Its translation: CASSSGEFFAKNIQYF.